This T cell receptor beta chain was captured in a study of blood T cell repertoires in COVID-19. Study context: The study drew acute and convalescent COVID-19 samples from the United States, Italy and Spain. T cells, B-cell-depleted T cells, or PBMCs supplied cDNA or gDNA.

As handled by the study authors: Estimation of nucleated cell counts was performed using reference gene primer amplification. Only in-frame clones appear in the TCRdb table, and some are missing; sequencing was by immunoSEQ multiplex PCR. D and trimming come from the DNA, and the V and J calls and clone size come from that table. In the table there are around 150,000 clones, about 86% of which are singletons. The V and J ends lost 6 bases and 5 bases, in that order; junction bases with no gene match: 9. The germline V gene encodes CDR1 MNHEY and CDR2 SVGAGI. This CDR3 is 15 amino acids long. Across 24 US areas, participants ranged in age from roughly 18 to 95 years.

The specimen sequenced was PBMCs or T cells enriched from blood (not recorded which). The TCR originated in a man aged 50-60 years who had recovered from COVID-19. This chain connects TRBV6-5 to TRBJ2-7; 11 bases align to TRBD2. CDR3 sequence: CASRPLSGGGHEQYF. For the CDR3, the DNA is TGTGCCAGCAGGCCCCTTAGCGGGGGGGGCCACGAGCAGTACTTC.